This T cell receptor (beta chain) was profiled in a study of blood T cell repertoires in COVID-19. The V gene's germline CDR1 is SNHLY and CDR2 FYNNEI. CDR3 length: 14 residues. V lost 4 bases and J lost 5; bases outside the gene matches: 2. Clones were sequenced by immunoSEQ multiplex PCR, and TCRdb holds only the in-frame ones, with some missing. The data contain 200,000 or so clones, roughly 80% of them seen just once; the ten biggest clones take up around 4.6%. All enrollees were roughly 18 to 89 years old and from fewer than 25 US areas. The V and J genes are TRBV2 and TRBJ1-6; 7 nucleotides line up with TRBD1. The sequence was obtained from a woman between 50 and 59 years old who had been exposed to COVID-19. The sample consisted of PBMCs or T cells enriched from blood (not recorded which). The CDR3 protein is CASSVTGDNSPLHF. The CDR3 DNA is TGTGCCAGCAGTGTTACAGGGGATAATTCACCCCTCCACTTT.